A single sample is the source of the 15 T cell receptor beta chains below, sequenced in a study of early stage breast cancer tumors. Measured with immunoSEQ multiplex PCR; TCRdb has only the in-frame clones, and not every one. The table shows roughly 57,000 clones, with about 89% occurring only once. Input material: blood. The receptors were sampled from a person between 65 and 79 years old with breast cancer.

The chain carries TRBV5-1 and TRBJ1-2; D is possibly TRBD1 (6 bases). From germline, CDR1 is SGHRS and CDR2 YFSETQ. The CDR3 length is 15 residues. V lost 4 bases to trimming and J lost 4 bases, with 17 bases between them. CDR3 in amino acids: CASSVGTGTSYGYTF. CDR3 DNA: TGCGCCAGCAGCGTGGGAACAGGGACGTCCTATGGCTACACCTTC.

The J gene is TRBJ1-5, the V gene TRBV5-8, with TRBD1 matching over 7 bases. J gave up 3 bases and V 3 bases, and 6 bases lay outside the gene matches. Germline V gene sequence: CDR1 SGHTS, CDR2 YDEGEE. The CDR3 covers 15 residues. CDR3 region: CASSSGTATNQPQHF. The DNA for the CDR3 is TGTGCCAGCAGCTCCGGGACAGCTACCAATCAGCCCCAGCATTTT.

J is TRBJ2-7 and V is TRBV5-1; D perhaps matches TRBD1 (5 bases). Germline V gene lookup returns CDR1 SGHRS and CDR2 YFSETQ. CDR3 size: 13 residues. The ends were cut back, 3 bases at V and 0 bases at J, with 7 bases in the middle. The CDR3 is CASSWGVSYEQYF. CDR3 bases: TGCGCCAGCAGCTGGGGCGTCTCCTACGAGCAGTACTTC.

This chain connects TRBV19 to TRBJ1-5; D not certain. Trimming removed 5 bases at V and 7 bases at J, with 21 bases between. This CDR3 comprises 16 residues. CDR1 is LNHDA and CDR2 is SQIVND in the germline V gene (reference sequence). This CDR3 is CASSEIRLAAGQPQHF. The DNA for the CDR3 is TGTGCCAGTAGTGAAATCAGGTTGGCAGCCGGCCAGCCCCAGCATTTT.

This sequence joins TRBV5-4 and TRBJ2-1; 10 bases are a match to TRBD2. The ends lost 2 bases at V and 5 bases at J; junction bases unmatched: 4. Germline V gives CDR1 SGHNT, CDR2 YYREEE (reference sequence). The CDR3 totals 15 residues. The CDR3 nucleotides read TGTGCCAGCAGCTTAGGAACTAGCGGGAACAATGAGCAGTTCTTC. Encoded protein: CASSLGTSGNNEQFF.

The chain is built from TRBV7-2 and TRBJ2-5, with 7 positions matching TRBD2. Germline V lookup: CDR1 SGHTA, CDR2 FQGNSA. The CDR3 totals 14 residues. Trimming at V came to 5 bases and at J to 2 bases, leaving 5 bases not matched to a gene. CDR3 loop: CASSPVGGQETQYF. Here the CDR3 DNA reads TGTGCCAGCAGCCCGGTGGGGGGGCAAGAGACCCAGTACTTC.

The chain employs TRBV10-1 and TRBJ1-3; D not certain. The length of the CDR3 is 11 residues. Germline CDR1 reads WNHNN; CDR2 reads SYGVQD (reference sequence). Trimming took off 10 bases at V and 1 base at J, with 5 bases between the two ends. This CDR3 is CATNSGNTIYF. The CDR3 DNA follows: TGCGCCACCAATTCTGGAAACACCATATATTTT.

This sequence joins TRBV4-1 and TRBJ2-1, with D perhaps TRBD2 (6 bases). V was shortened by 2 bases and J by 0 bases, with 8 bases between the two germline ends. The CDR3 has 15 amino acids. Germline CDR1 MGHRA, CDR2 YSYEKL. The CDR3: CASSQRDSSYNEQFF. The CDR3 DNA reads as TGCGCCAGCAGCCAAAGGGACTCCTCCTACAATGAGCAGTTCTTC.

The V gene is TRBV7-2, the J gene TRBJ2-1; TRBD2 agrees at 9 bases. Germline V gives CDR1 SGHTA, CDR2 FQGNSA. The trim removed 2 bases at V and 6 bases at J, leaving 8 bases unmatched. The CDR3 consists of 16 residues. The CDR3 region is CASSLNGGGASNEQFF. The CDR3 coding sequence is TGTGCCAGCAGCTTAAACGGCGGGGGGGCTTCCAATGAGCAGTTCTTC.

This clone was seen just once. This chain uses TRBV7-2 with TRBJ1-2; D is ambiguous. Trimming removed 5 bases from V and 6 bases from J, with 10 bases in between. Germline values: CDR1 SGHTA, CDR2 FQGNSA. This CDR3 is built from 12 residues. CDR3 region: CASSDTENGYTF. In nucleotides, the CDR3 is TGTGCCAGCAGCGACACAGAAAATGGCTACACCTTC.

The rearrangement joins TRBV27 to TRBJ1-5; D perhaps matches TRBD1 (5 bases). Germline CDR1 MNHEY, CDR2 SMNVEV (reference sequence). Trimming removed 5 bases from V and 1 base from J, with 18 bases in between. CDR3 length: 17 residues. CDR3 DNA: TGTGCCAGCAGTCGGCCCTTTTCAGGGAACAGCAATCAGCCCCAGCATTTT. Its protein product is CASSRPFSGNSNQPQHF.

This clone was found once. V usage is TRBV5-1 and J usage is TRBJ2-4; the D gene is possibly TRBD2 (6 bases). CDR1 and CDR2 (germline): SGHRS, YFSETQ. CDR3 length: 15 amino acids. V was trimmed by 0 bases and J by 6 bases, leaving 13 bases between them. The CDR3 bases are TGCGCCAGCAGCTTGGGAGGGGACTGGAGAAACATTCAGTACTTC. Amino acid sequence: CASSLGGDWRNIQYF.

The genes are TRBV19 and TRBJ2-3; 7 nucleotides match TRBD1. The V gene's germline CDR1 is LNHDA and CDR2 SQIVND (reference sequence). V trimming: 0 bases; J trimming: 5 bases; junction bases outside the gene matches: 5. The length of the CDR3 is 15 residues. The CDR3 bases are TGTGCCAGTAGTATAGATGAGGGGGCCGGAGATACGCAGTATTTT. It codes for CASSIDEGAGDTQYF.

The chain combines TRBV21-1 with TRBJ2-7; the table assigns TRBD2, which was not confirmed against the DNA. TRBV21-1 is listed as a pseudogene. The length of the CDR3 is 16 residues. Written as DNA, the CDR3 is TGTGCCAGCAGCAAAGGGGTTAGCGGGCCAACCTACGAGCAGTACTTC. Its protein product is CASSKGVSGPTYEQYF.

The chain has TRBV19 and TRBJ2-2; 8 positions match TRBD2. Trimming at V came to 4 bases and at J to 7 bases, leaving 14 bases not matched to a gene. Germline CDR1 is LNHDA and CDR2 is SQIVND (reference sequence). The CDR3 is made up of 17 amino acids. The CDR3 coding sequence is TGTGCCAGTAGTACCCTCTCCGGCGGGGGGCCCGTCGGGGAGCTGTTTTTT. It yields the protein CASSTLSGGGPVGELFF.